This T cell receptor beta chain was profiled in a study of blood T cell repertoires in COVID-19. Study as a whole: COVID-19 samples from acute and convalescent phases originated in the United States, Italy and Spain.

Per the original methods: Reference gene primers were amplified, and this amplification served to estimate nucleated cell counts. Produced via immunoSEQ multiplex PCR; TCRdb's table is partial and in-frame only. The V and J calls and the clone size are those of that table, but D and trimming were determined from the DNA. The sample carries some 150,000 clones, about four fifths recorded once. This CDR3 comprises 12 residues. V was shortened by 3 bases and J by 9 bases, with 9 bases between the two germline ends. The receptor comes from a woman older than 75 with acute or convalescent COVID-19. The sequencing input was peripheral blood. This chain connects TRBV12-3 or TRBV12-4 to TRBJ1-3; tentatively, D is TRBD1 (5 bases). The CDR3 DNA reads as TGTGCCAGCAGTTTCGGGGGGGGCACCATATATTTT. It yields the protein CASSFGGGTIYF.